This T cell receptor (beta chain) stems from a study of T cell responses to AZD1222 COVID-19 vaccine (dated by TCRdb to the early 2020s). The study in broad terms: TCR sequencing was performed for 230 to 250 trial participants, of whom about 200 were given two doses of AZD1222 and around 26 were given two doses of MenACWY control vaccine. Enrollment into the trials was organized by age into subgroups of 18-55, 56-69 and 70-plus years, and those subgroups contained roughly 140, 27 and 60 TCR-sequenced participants, respectively.

The investigation overall reported the following: Reportedly, almost half of the unique spike-specific TCRs recognized epitopes lying outside the regions that are mutated in the B.1.351 and B.1.1.7 variants. In the small 56-69-year group, the increase in depth fell short of significance, most likely because of low power. Conclusions about previously exposed vaccinees were limited because only six AZD1222 recipients were SARS-CoV-2 seropositive at baseline. After two AZD1222 doses, both the breadth and the depth of spike-specific TCRs were significantly higher than at day 0 and than in MenACWY recipients. No day 14 peak-response samples were available, so repertoires were characterized only after the peak T cell response. Vaccine-associated CD4 TCRs spanned the whole spike protein, with dominant responses in regions 160-218 and 743-854. Participants were mostly white British and included more females than males, and it was suggested by the authors that clonal diversity may have been underestimated.

The time point label corresponds to: baseline before first vaccination. The treatment or condition label, as the study defines it: meningococcal conjugate vaccine given as trial control. Vaccinee samples were obtained from the UK trials COV001 and COV002, which included a single-blind randomized controlled phase 2/3 trial of AZD1222 (ChAdOx1 nCoV-19) in healthy adults. For TCRbeta chain sequencing, PBMC samples were collected from trial participants at day 0 and at day 28 after the second dose. About this clone itself: No cognate antigen has been identified for it. No base qualities exist here, and no much larger clone lies one base off it.

The germline V gene supplies CDR1 SGDLS and CDR2 YYNGEE. From its cysteine to its phenylalanine, the CDR3 spans 14 amino acids. The entry retains the CDR3 DNA only, 42 bases that are in frame from base 1. Trimming takes 7 bases off V and 6 bases off J; junction bases not matched to a gene: 9. The CDR3 regions of human TCRbeta chains were subjected to immunosequencing. Concerning the study's data processing: TCRs in the repertoires were matched against a reference library of SARS-CoV-2-specific TCRs that had been generated with the MIRA antigen-specificity platform. Breadth was defined as the fraction of unique TCRs that were SARS-CoV-2-associated, and depth was defined as the fraction of total T cells that were SARS-CoV-2-associated. Using the MIRA data, each spike-specific TCR was assigned both to the spike region to which the TCR was reactive and to a CD4 or CD8 class. Log10-transformed breadth and depth values were compared by one-way ANOVA with Sidak's multiple comparisons tests. TCRdb provides this immuneACCESS table in a form limited to in-frame rearrangements. Some clones are lacking; in checked studies, under half of them reflect an unresolved V gene, and why the rest are absent is not known. The D gene and trimming were derived from the DNA, and the V and J assignments and clone size from that table. This sample comprises 130,000 to 150,000 clones, 70% to 90% of them detected only once. The ten largest account for under 3.5% of the sample.

The chain employs TRBV9 and TRBJ2-2, and 7 junctional nucleotides match TRBD1. The sequences come from peripheral blood, collected on day 0 of MenACWY control vaccination. This clonotype was obtained from an adult in good health. The sequence in DNA is TGTGCCAGCGGGGGACAGCCAAACCCCGGGGAGCTGTTTTTT. It translates to CASGGQPNPGELFF.